This entry features one T cell receptor (delta chain) sequence. Other DNA sequences in this sample translate to the same CDR3. TCRdb applied CATT to the RT-PCR reads for clone calling. The table shows around 13,000 delta-chain clones, with roughly 30% occurring only once. This record belongs to a study of gamma-delta T cells after stem cell transplantation. The TCR sequence derives from a human donor. It is not recorded whose cells these are; they may come from a transplant donor. Sample: gamma-delta T cells.

The CDR3: CALLGLPRRGYLTLTAQLFF. DNA for the CDR3: TGTGCCCTACTTGGCCTTCCCCGGAGGGGATACCTAACCTTGACAGCACAACTCTTCTTT. This chain connects TRDV3 to TRDJ2, with 8 bases matching TRDD3. This CDR3 is built from 20 residues. Germline values: CDR1 TVYSNPD, CDR2 GDNSRS (reference sequence). Trimming removed 5 bases from V and 2 bases from J; junction bases left unmatched: 25.